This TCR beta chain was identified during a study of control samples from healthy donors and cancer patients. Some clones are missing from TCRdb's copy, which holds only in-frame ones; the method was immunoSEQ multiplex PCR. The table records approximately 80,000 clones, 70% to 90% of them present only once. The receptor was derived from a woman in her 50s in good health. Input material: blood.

The DNA of the CDR3 is TGTGCCACCAGCAGAGAACAGGGGGCCACAGATACGCAGTATTTT. This translates into CATSREQGATDTQYF. V is TRBV15 and J is TRBJ2-3; 9 bases are a match to TRBD1. Trimming at V came to 0 bases and at J to 2 bases, leaving 0 bases not matched to a gene. The CDR3 contains 15 residues. Germline loops: CDR1 LNHNV, CDR2 YYDKDF (reference sequence).